The T cell receptor (beta chain) under discussion was sequenced for a study of blood T cell repertoires in COVID-19. Study at large: Donors in the United States, Italy and Spain gave samples during acute or convalescent COVID-19. PBMCs, B-cell-depleted T cells, or T cells were the source of the cDNA or gDNA that made up the material.

As processed by the authors: Nucleated cell number was recorded as an estimate derived from reference gene primer amplification. Data came from immunoSEQ multiplex PCR; TCRdb stores just in-frame clones and leaves some out. V, J and clone size are those of that table, while D and trimming were read from the DNA. This table has some 250,000 clones, approximately 81% appearing once. Unmatched junction bases numbered 12, after V lost 3 bases and J lost 8 bases. Germline V gene data show CDR1 as SGHAT and CDR2 as FQNNGV. The CDR3 length is 16 residues. The material sequenced was peripheral blood. This clonotype was sampled from a woman younger than 35 with acute or convalescent COVID-19. J is TRBJ2-4 and V is TRBV11-2; 8 bases align to TRBD2. The CDR3 region is CASSFTGGAQEDIQYF. In DNA form, the CDR3 reads TGTGCCAGCAGCTTCACCGGGGGGGCCCAAGAGGACATTCAGTACTTC.